This T cell receptor beta chain originates from a study of T-cell reconstitution after alpha-beta-depleted transplantation in children. J gave up 4 bases and V 0 bases, and 10 bases lay outside the gene matches. CDR1 and CDR2 from the germline V gene are LNHNV and YYDKDF (reference sequence). This CDR3 spans 17 amino acids. Preparation of the TCRbeta library was carried out with unique molecular identifiers. TCRdb fed the PCR reads into MiXCR, producing one record per CDR3 protein. The sample lists 240,000 or so distinct CDR3 sequences, 6.5% to 10% occurring once. V usage is TRBV15 and J usage is TRBJ2-3; 7 bases agree with TRBD2. This receptor was obtained from a male patient between 5 and 17 years old who had a stem cell transplant for acute lymphoblastic leukemia, so the T cells may come from the graft donor. The source was PBMCs, mostly from graft donor cells, collected 180 days after TCRalphabeta/CD19-depleted stem cell transplant. The CDR3 coding sequence is TGTGCCACCAGCAGAGATTACAGCGGGGACCGGCCAGATACGCAGTATTTT. As protein: CATSRDYSGDRPDTQYF.